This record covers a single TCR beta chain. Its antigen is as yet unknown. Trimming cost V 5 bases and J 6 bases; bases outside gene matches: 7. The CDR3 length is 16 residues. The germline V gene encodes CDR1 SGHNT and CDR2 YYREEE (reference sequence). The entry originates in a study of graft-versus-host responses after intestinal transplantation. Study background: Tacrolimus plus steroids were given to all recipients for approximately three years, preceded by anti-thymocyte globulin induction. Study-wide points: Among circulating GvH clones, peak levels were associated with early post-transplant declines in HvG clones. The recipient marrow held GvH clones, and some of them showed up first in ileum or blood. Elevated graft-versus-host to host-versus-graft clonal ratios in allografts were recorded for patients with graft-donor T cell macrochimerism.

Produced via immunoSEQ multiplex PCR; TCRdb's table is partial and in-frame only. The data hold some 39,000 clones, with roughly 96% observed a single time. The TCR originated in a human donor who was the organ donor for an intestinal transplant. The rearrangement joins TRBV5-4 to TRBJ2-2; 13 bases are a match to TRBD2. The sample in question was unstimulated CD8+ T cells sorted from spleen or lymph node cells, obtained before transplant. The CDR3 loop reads CASRDRLAGGPGELFF. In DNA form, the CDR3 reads TGTGCCAGCAGGGATCGACTAGCGGGGGGACCCGGGGAGCTGTTTTTT.